Listed below are T cell receptor beta chains from one sample, sequenced in a study of graft-versus-host responses after intestinal transplantation. Profiling relied on immunoSEQ multiplex PCR, and the TCRdb table lists in-frame clones only, not all of them. The data contain roughly 11,000 clones, approximately 89% of them singletons. This sample comprised PBMCs, obtained 105 days after intestinal transplantation. These receptors all stem from a human patient who received an intestinal transplant, so some T cells may come from the graft donor. The CDR3 runs from the conserved cysteine through the conserved F or W. D genes are given only for firm matches. Clone sizes are given selectively: once, few, many, or a class where the clone is expanded.

j_call: TRBJ2-3; v_call: TRBV9; d_call: TRBD2; clone_size: .; cdr3_aa: CASSVANSGGSTDTQYF; cdr3_nt: TGTGCCAGCAGCGTAGCTAATAGCGGGGGTAGCACAGATACGCAGTATTTT
j_call: TRBJ2-6; v_call: TRBV7-7; d_call: .; clone_size: .; cdr3_aa: CASSLVWGSEANVLTF; cdr3_nt: TGTGCCAGCAGCTTAGTTTGGGGGTCTGAGGCCAACGTCCTGACTTTC
j_call: TRBJ2-2; v_call: TRBV7-2; d_call: .; clone_size: .; cdr3_aa: CASSLLSFAELFF; cdr3_nt: TGTGCCAGCAGCTTATTGTCTTTTGCGGAGCTGTTTTTT
j_call: TRBJ1-6; v_call: TRBV30; d_call: .; clone_size: .; cdr3_aa: CAWSVLRGAVSPLHF; cdr3_nt: TGTGCCTGGAGTGTACTTCGGGGGGCGGTTTCACCCCTCCACTTT
j_call: TRBJ1-2; v_call: TRBV27; d_call: .; clone_size: .; cdr3_aa: CASSHDSLTNYGYTF; cdr3_nt: TGTGCCAGCAGTCATGACAGCCTGACTAACTATGGCTACACCTTC
j_call: TRBJ2-7; v_call: TRBV29-1; d_call: .; clone_size: once; cdr3_aa: CSAQTGSEQYF; cdr3_nt: TGCAGCGCGCAGACAGGTTCCGAGCAGTACTTC
j_call: TRBJ1-1; v_call: TRBV30; d_call: .; clone_size: .; cdr3_aa: CAWSPGGLNTEAFF; cdr3_nt: TGTGCCTGGAGTCCGGGGGGGCTGAACACTGAAGCTTTCTTT
j_call: TRBJ2-2; v_call: TRBV19; d_call: TRBD2; clone_size: .; cdr3_aa: CASSTLAGNTGELFF; cdr3_nt: TGTGCCAGTTCGACACTAGCGGGAAACACCGGGGAGCTGTTTTTT
j_call: TRBJ2-3; v_call: TRBV12-5; d_call: TRBD2; clone_size: .; cdr3_aa: CASGLGLAGVKDTQYF; cdr3_nt: TGTGCTAGTGGTTTGGGGCTAGCGGGAGTTAAAGATACGCAGTATTTT
j_call: TRBJ2-7; v_call: TRBV11-1; d_call: .; clone_size: .; cdr3_aa: CASSPDSSYEQYF; cdr3_nt: TGTGCCAGCAGCCCGGACAGTTCCTACGAGCAGTACTTC
j_call: TRBJ1-1; v_call: TRBV4-2; d_call: .; clone_size: .; cdr3_aa: CASRKDSGTEAFF; cdr3_nt: TGTGCCAGCAGAAAGGACAGCGGCACTGAAGCTTTCTTT
j_call: TRBJ1-2; v_call: TRBV5-4; d_call: .; clone_size: once; cdr3_aa: CASSLDPSNYGYTF; cdr3_nt: TGTGCCAGCAGCTTGGACCCCAGTAACTATGGCTACACCTTC
j_call: TRBJ2-3; v_call: TRBV2; d_call: .; clone_size: once; cdr3_aa: CASTRLSTDTQYF; cdr3_nt: TGTGCCAGCACTCGATTAAGCACAGATACGCAGTATTTT
j_call: TRBJ2-4; v_call: TRBV2; d_call: .; clone_size: .; cdr3_aa: CASSSPPWEKLAKNIQYF; cdr3_nt: TGTGCCAGCAGTTCTCCTCCTTGGGAGAAACTAGCCAAAAACATTCAGTACTTC
j_call: TRBJ2-3; v_call: TRBV11-2; d_call: .; clone_size: .; cdr3_aa: CASSLGAPTDTQYF; cdr3_nt: TGTGCCAGCAGCTTAGGGGCACCCACAGATACGCAGTATTTT
j_call: TRBJ2-7; v_call: TRBV27; d_call: .; clone_size: .; cdr3_aa: CASSSPGYEQYF; cdr3_nt: TGTGCCAGCAGTTCCCCGGGGTACGAGCAGTACTTC
j_call: TRBJ2-1; v_call: TRBV9; d_call: .; clone_size: .; cdr3_aa: CASSVAITRGANEQFF; cdr3_nt: TGTGCCAGCAGCGTAGCTATTACAAGAGGTGCCAATGAGCAGTTCTTC
j_call: TRBJ1-3; v_call: TRBV6-1; d_call: TRBD1; clone_size: .; cdr3_aa: CASNLGTGILNTIYF; cdr3_nt: TGTGCCAGCAACCTCGGGACAGGGATTCTAAACACCATATATTTT
j_call: TRBJ2-2; v_call: TRBV7-9; d_call: .; clone_size: .; cdr3_aa: CASSLRLLAPNTGELFF; cdr3_nt: TGTGCCAGCAGCTTACGCCTCCTCGCTCCGAACACCGGGGAGCTGTTTTTT
j_call: TRBJ2-7; v_call: TRBV9; d_call: .; clone_size: .; cdr3_aa: CASSVDGTSYEQYF; cdr3_nt: TGTGCCAGCAGCGTAGATGGGACCTCCTACGAGCAGTACTTC
j_call: TRBJ2-7; v_call: TRBV6-1; d_call: .; clone_size: few; cdr3_aa: CASSISDSYEQYF; cdr3_nt: TGTGCCAGCAGTATAAGCGACTCCTACGAGCAGTACTTC
j_call: TRBJ2-7; v_call: TRBV6-5; d_call: .; clone_size: .; cdr3_aa: CASSPGSSYEQYF; cdr3_nt: TGTGCCAGCAGTCCTGGGAGCTCCTACGAGCAGTACTTC
j_call: TRBJ2-2; v_call: TRBV5-1; d_call: TRBD2; clone_size: .; cdr3_aa: CASSLAGRVSTGELFF; cdr3_nt: TGCGCCAGCAGCTTGGCCGGGAGGGTCAGCACCGGGGAGCTGTTTTTT
j_call: TRBJ2-1; v_call: TRBV7-6; d_call: TRBD2; clone_size: .; cdr3_aa: CASSLGGSRRSGTESSYNEQFF; cdr3_nt: TGTGCCAGCAGCTTAGGAGGTTCGAGGCGGAGCGGGACCGAGAGCTCCTACAATGAGCAGTTCTTC
j_call: TRBJ1-6; v_call: TRBV7-9; d_call: .; clone_size: .; cdr3_aa: CASSLRLNSPLHF; cdr3_nt: TGTGCCAGCAGCTTACGGTTGAATTCACCCCTCCACTTT
j_call: TRBJ2-5; v_call: TRBV4-2; d_call: .; clone_size: .; cdr3_aa: CASSQDRSNLETQYF; cdr3_nt: TGTGCCAGCAGCCAAGATCGTAGCAACCTAGAGACCCAGTACTTC
j_call: TRBJ1-6; v_call: TRBV19; d_call: .; clone_size: .; cdr3_aa: CASGYSDSPLHF; cdr3_nt: TGTGCCAGTGGGTACTCCGATTCACCCCTCCACTTT
j_call: TRBJ1-1; v_call: TRBV18; d_call: .; clone_size: .; cdr3_aa: CASSPRVTGDTEAFF; cdr3_nt: TGTGCCAGCTCTCCCCGAGTCACGGGGGACACTGAAGCTTTCTTT
j_call: TRBJ1-1; v_call: TRBV6-5; d_call: TRBD1; clone_size: .; cdr3_aa: CASSYSGQEGFF; cdr3_nt: TGTGCCAGCAGTTACTCGGGACAGGAGGGTTTCTTT
j_call: TRBJ2-1; v_call: TRBV29-1; d_call: TRBD2; clone_size: .; cdr3_aa: CSASLAGGQFF; cdr3_nt: TGCAGCGCAAGTTTAGCGGGAGGGCAGTTCTTC
j_call: TRBJ2-7; v_call: TRBV11-2; d_call: .; clone_size: few; cdr3_aa: CASSSRQNYEQYF; cdr3_nt: TGTGCCAGCAGCTCGCGACAGAACTACGAGCAGTACTTC
j_call: TRBJ2-7; v_call: TRBV27; d_call: TRBD2; clone_size: .; cdr3_aa: CASSLSGTSFYEQYF; cdr3_nt: TGTGCCAGCAGTTTATCGGGGACTAGCTTCTACGAGCAGTACTTC
j_call: TRBJ2-7; v_call: TRBV27; d_call: TRBD1; clone_size: once; cdr3_aa: CASSAGTGTGYEQYF; cdr3_nt: TGTGCCAGCAGTGCCGGGACAGGGACTGGCTACGAGCAGTACTTC
j_call: TRBJ2-1; v_call: TRBV28; d_call: .; clone_size: .; cdr3_aa: CASSLLWDAQYNEQFF; cdr3_nt: TGTGCCAGCAGTTTATTGTGGGACGCCCAGTACAATGAGCAGTTCTTC
j_call: TRBJ1-1; v_call: TRBV21-1; d_call: .; clone_size: once; cdr3_aa: CASSTDRQFEAFF; cdr3_nt: TGTGCCAGCAGCACCGACAGACAGTTCGAAGCTTTCTTT
j_call: TRBJ1-2; v_call: TRBV28; d_call: TRBD1; clone_size: .; cdr3_aa: CASSRTGKYGYTF; cdr3_nt: TGTGCCAGCAGTCGGACAGGGAAGTATGGCTACACCTTC
j_call: TRBJ2-5; v_call: TRBV30; d_call: TRBD2; clone_size: .; cdr3_aa: CALSKGLAGQETQYF; cdr3_nt: TGTGCCCTGAGTAAGGGGCTAGCGGGACAAGAGACCCAGTACTTC
j_call: TRBJ2-5; v_call: TRBV5-4; d_call: .; clone_size: .; cdr3_aa: CASIDGTTFGSGHETQYF; cdr3_nt: TGTGCCAGCATTGACGGGACAACTTTTGGATCGGGTCACGAGACCCAGTACTTC
j_call: TRBJ1-1; v_call: TRBV5-1; d_call: .; clone_size: .; cdr3_aa: CASSLGTANTEAFF; cdr3_nt: TGCGCCAGCAGCTTGGGCACCGCGAACACTGAAGCTTTCTTT